These T cell receptor beta chains were read from a single sample in a study of human versus mouse CDR3 diversity and MHC coevolution. Sequencing used immunoSEQ multiplex PCR; TCRdb keeps in-frame clones, though not all of them. The sample shows about 81,000 clones, around 93% of them seen only once. The material sequenced was naive CD4+ T cells from blood. These receptors all come from a person aged 30 to 69 in good health. CDR3s leave out the opening cysteine and the closing phenylalanine or tryptophan. Fields, in order: clone size, V gene, CDR3 protein. Not every row has a clone size; where given, it reads once, few, many or a size class.

clone_size: NA
v_call: TRBV5-8
cdr3_aa: ASRRGQINTGELF

clone_size: once
v_call: TRBV19
cdr3_aa: ASTPKPTSGGNEQF

clone_size: NA
v_call: TRBV5-1
cdr3_aa: ASSLPHPQETQY

clone_size: NA
v_call: TRBV28
cdr3_aa: ASSLPARNLPRVI

clone_size: NA
v_call: TRBV11-3
cdr3_aa: ASSLGQRETDTQY

clone_size: NA
v_call: TRBV4-2
cdr3_aa: ASSLEGQNTEAF

clone_size: once
v_call: TRBV6-5
cdr3_aa: ASGTSGIPYEQY

clone_size: NA
v_call: TRBV7-3
cdr3_aa: ASSQQENTEAF

clone_size: NA
v_call: TRBV27
cdr3_aa: ASSSDRGSYNEQF

clone_size: NA
v_call: TRBV18
cdr3_aa: ASSPPRQGVRNTIY

clone_size: NA
v_call: TRBV7-9
cdr3_aa: ASSLGTGRGTEAF

clone_size: NA
v_call: TRBV10-3
cdr3_aa: ATLGTSGTQQF

clone_size: NA
v_call: TRBV2
cdr3_aa: ASKVGQGIGEAF

clone_size: NA
v_call: TRBV13
cdr3_aa: ASSRGQGIYEQY

clone_size: NA
v_call: TRBV5-1
cdr3_aa: ASSYGTGGDEQY

clone_size: NA
v_call: TRBV9
cdr3_aa: ASSPFVQETQY

clone_size: NA
v_call: TRBV7-2
cdr3_aa: ASSDNWGGGSPLH

clone_size: few
v_call: TRBV7-2
cdr3_aa: ASSLDTATNTGELF

clone_size: NA
v_call: TRBV9
cdr3_aa: ASSVGAGGPTSEQF

clone_size: NA
v_call: TRBV19
cdr3_aa: ASSIVPDRRTEAF

clone_size: NA
v_call: TRBV6-5
cdr3_aa: ASSYSMTGDSYEQY

clone_size: once
v_call: TRBV4-1
cdr3_aa: ASSQPTKQY

clone_size: once
v_call: TRBV7-8
cdr3_aa: ASSLAHSNYGYT

clone_size: once
v_call: TRBV5-1
cdr3_aa: ASSSEAGYGYT

clone_size: NA
v_call: TRBV14
cdr3_aa: ASSQWTSGRGLLGEQF

clone_size: NA
v_call: TRBV30
cdr3_aa: AFQGDEAF

clone_size: NA
v_call: TRBV6-6
cdr3_aa: ASSYPGQGMYEQY

clone_size: NA
v_call: TRBV5-1
cdr3_aa: ASSLEFGGEEKLF

clone_size: NA
v_call: TRBV18
cdr3_aa: ASSPSDSPGYT

clone_size: NA
v_call: TRBV10-1
cdr3_aa: ASPSSGRHGELF

clone_size: NA
v_call: TRBV4-3
cdr3_aa: ASSQDRAGFTYNEQF

clone_size: NA
v_call: TRBV29-1
cdr3_aa: SVTWRGGYNEQF

clone_size: NA
v_call: TRBV19
cdr3_aa: ASSTGEAGGPLDTQY

clone_size: NA
v_call: TRBV5-1
cdr3_aa: ASSLGQGNPEGDEQF

clone_size: NA
v_call: TRBV4-3
cdr3_aa: ASSQDSETGSVETQY

clone_size: NA
v_call: TRBV5-6
cdr3_aa: ASSLRDTGSYEQY

clone_size: NA
v_call: TRBV13
cdr3_aa: ASSLRGGRDGYT

clone_size: NA
v_call: TRBV7-8
cdr3_aa: ASSLEGTSGYEQY

clone_size: NA
v_call: TRBV7-9
cdr3_aa: ASSLVGTGLHNEQF

clone_size: once
v_call: TRBV6-5
cdr3_aa: ASSLILGTGTEAF